A selection of T cell receptor beta chains follows, all from one sample in a study of control samples from healthy donors and cancer patients. Profiling relied on immunoSEQ multiplex PCR, and the TCRdb table lists in-frame clones only, not all of them. This sample yields approximately 70,000 clones, of which 89% are seen a single time; around 5.1% belongs to the top ten. Sequenced material: PBMCs. The source is a man aged 60-69 years with colorectal cancer. Each CDR3 is given with its conserved first and last residue. The order of the fields is clone size, V gene, J gene, D gene, CDR3 DNA, CDR3 protein. D genes are given only for firm matches. Clone size is not always given. Where it is, it says once, few, many or a class for expanded clones.

size: NA; V: TRBV4-2; J: TRBJ1-5; D: NA; DNA: TGTGCCAGCAGCCAAGATTGGGGGGGCAATCAGCCCCAGCATTTT; CDR3: CASSQDWGGNQPQHF
size: NA; V: TRBV19; J: TRBJ2-1; D: TRBD1; DNA: TGTGCCAGTAGTATATTCCCCCCGGGACAGGGGAAAAACAATGAGCAGTTCTTC; CDR3: CASSIFPPGQGKNNEQFF
size: NA; V: TRBV5-1; J: TRBJ2-2; D: NA; DNA: TGCGCCAGCAGCTTGCAGTTGGGGGGCGTCACCGGGGAGCTGTTTTTT; CDR3: CASSLQLGGVTGELFF
size: NA; V: TRBV11-3; J: TRBJ2-3; D: NA; DNA: TGTGCCAGCAGCTTAGGGGCTAGCTTCACAGATACGCAGTATTTT; CDR3: CASSLGASFTDTQYF
size: NA; V: TRBV9; J: TRBJ1-1; D: TRBD1; DNA: TGTGCCAGCAGCGCCCGGGACAGGGTCACTGAAGCTTTCTTT; CDR3: CASSARDRVTEAFF
size: NA; V: TRBV6-6; J: TRBJ2-5; D: NA; DNA: TGTGCCAGCAGTACTAGGACCAATACAAGAGGGACCCAGTACTTC; CDR3: CASSTRTNTRGTQYF
size: NA; V: TRBV9; J: TRBJ2-3; D: NA; DNA: TGTGCCAGCAGCGGGGGCGTCACAGATACGCAGTATTTT; CDR3: CASSGGVTDTQYF
size: NA; V: TRBV6-5; J: TRBJ2-7; D: TRBD1; DNA: TGTGCCAGCACCCAGGGGGACAGGGCCCCCTACGAGCAGTACTTC; CDR3: CASTQGDRAPYEQYF
size: NA; V: TRBV5-5; J: TRBJ2-5; D: TRBD1; DNA: TGTGCCAGCAGCTCTGGCTGGACAGGGGTCAAGGAGACCCAGTACTTC; CDR3: CASSSGWTGVKETQYF
size: NA; V: TRBV5-4; J: TRBJ1-5; D: TRBD1; DNA: TGTGCCAGCAGCATGGACAGGGATAATCAGCCCCAGCATTTT; CDR3: CASSMDRDNQPQHF
size: NA; V: TRBV14; J: TRBJ1-2; D: NA; DNA: TGTGCCAGCAGCCAAGTTACAGGTGGCTACACCTTC; CDR3: CASSQVTGGYTF
size: NA; V: TRBV4-1; J: TRBJ1-1; D: NA; DNA: TGCGCCAGCAGCCAAGATTTGGGTAACACTGAAGCTTTCTTT; CDR3: CASSQDLGNTEAFF
size: few; V: TRBV28; J: TRBJ1-6; D: NA; DNA: TGTGCCAGCACCTTCCGGTTAGGGAAGGGTTCCTATAATTCACCCCTCCACTTT; CDR3: CASTFRLGKGSYNSPLHF
size: NA; V: TRBV9; J: TRBJ2-3; D: NA; DNA: TGTGCCAGCAGCGTGGGGGTTCCCGCAGGTGCTAGCACAGATACGCAGTATTTT; CDR3: CASSVGVPAGASTDTQYF
size: NA; V: TRBV5-6; J: TRBJ2-7; D: NA; DNA: TGTGCCAGCAGCTCCTCGGACAGTTCCCTACGAGGGGAGCAGTACTTC; CDR3: CASSSSDSSLRGEQYF
size: NA; V: TRBV4-2; J: TRBJ2-2; D: NA; DNA: TGTGCCAGCAGCCATCCCGAGGAGGGGGCGGCCGGGGAGCTGTTTTTT; CDR3: CASSHPEEGAAGELFF
size: NA; V: TRBV6-4; J: TRBJ1-2; D: NA; DNA: TGTGCCAGCAGTCGGGACACCCTTGGGTATGGCTACACCTTC; CDR3: CASSRDTLGYGYTF
size: NA; V: TRBV11-2; J: TRBJ2-1; D: NA; DNA: TGTGCCAGCAGCTTAGGCAGGGCGAATGAGCAGTTCTTC; CDR3: CASSLGRANEQFF
size: NA; V: TRBV7-9; J: TRBJ2-1; D: NA; DNA: TGTGCCAGCAGCGGCCGTGGTCTCAATGAGCAGTTCTTC; CDR3: CASSGRGLNEQFF
size: once; V: TRBV10-3; J: TRBJ2-7; D: NA; DNA: TGTGCCATCAGCGCCCCGCGGGACGGGCACGAGCAGTACTTC; CDR3: CAISAPRDGHEQYF
size: once; V: TRBV5-1; J: TRBJ2-7; D: TRBD1; DNA: TGCGCCAGCAGCTTGGGAGGTCTAGGGGGCGCCTACGAGCAGTACTTC; CDR3: CASSLGGLGGAYEQYF
size: NA; V: TRBV10-3; J: TRBJ2-2; D: NA; DNA: TGTGCCATCAGTGGTAGCACCGGGGAGCTGTTTTTT; CDR3: CAISGSTGELFF
size: NA; V: TRBV18; J: TRBJ1-6; D: NA; DNA: TGTGCCAGCTCACCACGGGCAGACGGAAATTCACCCCTCCACTTT; CDR3: CASSPRADGNSPLHF
size: NA; V: TRBV21-1; J: TRBJ2-1; D: NA; DNA: TGTGCCAGCAGCAAACGGGGACTCTCCTACAATGAGCAGTTCTTC; CDR3: CASSKRGLSYNEQFF
size: NA; V: TRBV3-1/TRBV3-2; J: TRBJ2-4; D: NA; DNA: TGTGCCAGCACCTCGACTGCAAAAAACATTCAGTACTTC; CDR3: CASTSTAKNIQYF
size: NA; V: TRBV4-1; J: TRBJ2-1; D: NA; DNA: TGCGCCAGCAGCCAAGCTCCCGTACTGGGAAACTCCTACAATGAGCAGTTCTTC; CDR3: CASSQAPVLGNSYNEQFF
size: NA; V: TRBV4-1; J: TRBJ2-7; D: NA; DNA: TGCGCCAGCAGCCGAGGACTTCCCTACGAGCAGTACTTC; CDR3: CASSRGLPYEQYF
size: NA; V: TRBV2; J: TRBJ1-5; D: NA; DNA: TGTGCCAGCAGCGCAGGACAGAATAGCAATCAGCCCCAGCATTTT; CDR3: CASSAGQNSNQPQHF
size: once; V: TRBV9; J: TRBJ2-3; D: TRBD1; DNA: TGTGCCAGCAGCCCCCTAGGGGGCGACTACACATATACGCAGTATTTT; CDR3: CASSPLGGDYTYTQYF
size: NA; V: TRBV10-3; J: TRBJ1-4; D: NA; DNA: TGTGCCATCAAGGACAGAGAAAATGAAAAACTGTTTTTT; CDR3: CAIKDRENEKLFF
size: NA; V: TRBV19; J: TRBJ2-7; D: TRBD2; DNA: TGTGCCAGTAGTCCCGCCCCCCGGACTAGAAGTTACGAGCAGTACTTC; CDR3: CASSPAPRTRSYEQYF
size: NA; V: TRBV9; J: TRBJ2-7; D: NA; DNA: TGTGCCAGCAGCGTAAACTCCAATGCCTACGAGCAGTACTTC; CDR3: CASSVNSNAYEQYF
size: NA; V: TRBV19; J: TRBJ2-7; D: NA; DNA: TGTGCCAGTAGTATAGAAAGATGGAGAGGGGTTTACGAGCAGTACTTC; CDR3: CASSIERWRGVYEQYF
size: NA; V: TRBV29-1; J: TRBJ1-3; D: NA; DNA: TGCAGCGTTGGGTTAACAGGGACCGTCTCTGGAAACACCATATATTTT; CDR3: CSVGLTGTVSGNTIYF
size: NA; V: TRBV2; J: TRBJ2-2; D: NA; DNA: TGTGCCAGCAGTGCCGTCCCTTTGCTGGCCACCGGGGAGCTGTTTTTT; CDR3: CASSAVPLLATGELFF
size: NA; V: TRBV12-5; J: TRBJ1-1; D: TRBD1; DNA: TGTGCTAGTGGTTTGGTACCAACAGGGGTCTCAATGCACACTGAAGCTTTCTTT; CDR3: CASGLVPTGVSMHTEAFF
size: NA; V: TRBV20-1; J: TRBJ1-5; D: NA; DNA: TGCAGTGCTACACTAAGTCAGCCCCAGCATTTT; CDR3: CSATLSQPQHF
size: NA; V: TRBV28; J: TRBJ2-7; D: NA; DNA: TGTGCCAGCAGTTTATCATCCCTTTTCTACGAGCAGTACTTC; CDR3: CASSLSSLFYEQYF
size: NA; V: TRBV6-6; J: TRBJ1-3; D: NA; DNA: TGTGCCAGCAGTCAACTGCAAACGGGGGGACCTAGCTCTGGAAACACCATATATTTT; CDR3: CASSQLQTGGPSSGNTIYF
size: NA; V: TRBV6-5; J: TRBJ1-4; D: NA; DNA: TGTGCCAGCAGTTCCTGGGCGCGAAGGGAAAAACTGTTTTTT; CDR3: CASSSWARREKLFF
size: NA; V: TRBV15; J: TRBJ2-3; D: NA; DNA: TGTGCCACCAGCAGAGGGACGGGTTCTACGGATACGCAGTATTTT; CDR3: CATSRGTGSTDTQYF
size: NA; V: TRBV6-5; J: TRBJ2-7; D: NA; DNA: TGTGCCAGCAGTTACAACAGGGCCACCTACGAGCAGTACTTC; CDR3: CASSYNRATYEQYF
size: NA; V: TRBV18; J: TRBJ2-7; D: NA; DNA: TGTGCCAGCTCACCAACTGGGGACCCCTACGAGCAGTACTTC; CDR3: CASSPTGDPYEQYF
size: NA; V: TRBV28; J: TRBJ1-3; D: NA; DNA: TGTGCCAGCAGGCCGAGGGACTCTGGAAACACCATATATTTT; CDR3: CASRPRDSGNTIYF
size: NA; V: TRBV4-1; J: TRBJ1-1; D: NA; DNA: TGCGCCAGCAGCCGAAATGACAACACTGAAGCTTTCTTT; CDR3: CASSRNDNTEAFF
size: NA; V: TRBV7-8; J: TRBJ2-5; D: TRBD1; DNA: TGTGCCAGCAGCCTGGACAGGGGTCTCAGGGAGACCCAGTACTTC; CDR3: CASSLDRGLRETQYF